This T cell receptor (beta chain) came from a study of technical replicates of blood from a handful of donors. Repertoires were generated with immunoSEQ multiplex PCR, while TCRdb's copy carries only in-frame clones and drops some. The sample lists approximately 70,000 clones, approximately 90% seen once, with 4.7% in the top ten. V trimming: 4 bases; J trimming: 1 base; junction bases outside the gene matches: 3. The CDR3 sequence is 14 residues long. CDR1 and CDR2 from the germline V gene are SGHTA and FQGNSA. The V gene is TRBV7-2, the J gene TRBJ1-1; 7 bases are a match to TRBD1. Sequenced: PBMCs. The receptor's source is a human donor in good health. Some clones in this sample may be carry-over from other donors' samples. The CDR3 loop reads CASSSGQPNTEAFF. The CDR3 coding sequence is TGTGCCAGCAGCTCGGGACAGCCGAACACTGAAGCTTTCTTT.